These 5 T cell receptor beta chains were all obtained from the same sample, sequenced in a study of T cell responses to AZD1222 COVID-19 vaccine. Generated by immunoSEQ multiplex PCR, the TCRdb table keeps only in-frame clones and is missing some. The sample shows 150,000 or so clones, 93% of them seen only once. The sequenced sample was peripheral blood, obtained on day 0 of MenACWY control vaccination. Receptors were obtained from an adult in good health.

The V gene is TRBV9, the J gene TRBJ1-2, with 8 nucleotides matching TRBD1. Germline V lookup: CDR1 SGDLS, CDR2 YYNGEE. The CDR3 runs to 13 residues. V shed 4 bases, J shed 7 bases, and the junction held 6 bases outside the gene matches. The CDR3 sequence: CASSTRTGFGYTF. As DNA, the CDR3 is TGTGCCAGCAGCACCCGGACAGGGTTTGGCTACACCTTC. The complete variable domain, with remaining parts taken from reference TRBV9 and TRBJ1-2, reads DSGVTQTPKHLITATGQRVTLRCSPRSGDLSVYWYQQSLDQGLQFLIQYYNGEERAKGNILERFSAQQFPDLHSELNLSSLELGDSALYFCASSTRTGFGYTFGSGTRLTVV.

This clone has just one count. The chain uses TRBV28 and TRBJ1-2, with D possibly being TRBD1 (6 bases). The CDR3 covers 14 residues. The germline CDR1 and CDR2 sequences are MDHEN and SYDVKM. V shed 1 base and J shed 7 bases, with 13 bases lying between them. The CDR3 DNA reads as TGTGCCAGCAGTTTATCGGGACAACATGGTGGCTACACCTTC. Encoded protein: CASSLSGQHGGYTF.

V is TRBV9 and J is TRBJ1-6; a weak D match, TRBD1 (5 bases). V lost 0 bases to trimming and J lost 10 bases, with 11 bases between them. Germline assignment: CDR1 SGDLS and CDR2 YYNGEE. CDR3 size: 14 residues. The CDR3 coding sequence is TGTGCCAGCAGCGTAGTGGACATCCAATCACCCCTCCACTTT. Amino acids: CASSVVDIQSPLHF.

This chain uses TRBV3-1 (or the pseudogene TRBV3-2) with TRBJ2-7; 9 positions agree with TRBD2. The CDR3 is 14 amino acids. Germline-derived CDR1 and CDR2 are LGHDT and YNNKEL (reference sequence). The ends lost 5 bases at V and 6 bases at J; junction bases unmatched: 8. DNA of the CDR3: TGTGCCAGCAGCTCTCGCGGGGGGGTTAGCGAGCAGTACTTC. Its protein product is CASSSRGGVSEQYF.

This chain's CDR3 is CASSSQRATDTQYF. The CDR3 nucleotides are TGTGCCAGCAGCTCCCAGAGGGCCACAGATACGCAGTATTTT. The gene calls are TRBV13 and TRBJ2-3, with a possible D match to TRBD2 (5 bases). The germline V and J ends were trimmed by 4 bases and 2 bases, with 10 bases remaining between them. Germline CDR1 and CDR2: PRHDT and FYEKMQ (reference sequence). This CDR3 contains 14 residues. Using reference TRBV13 and TRBJ2-3 for the parts outside the CDR3, the full variable domain is AAGVIQSPRHLIKEKRETATLKCYPIPRHDTVYWYQQGPGQDPQFLISFYEKMQSDKGSIPDRFSAQQFSDYHSELNMSSLELGDSALYFCASSSQRATDTQYFGPGTRLTVL.